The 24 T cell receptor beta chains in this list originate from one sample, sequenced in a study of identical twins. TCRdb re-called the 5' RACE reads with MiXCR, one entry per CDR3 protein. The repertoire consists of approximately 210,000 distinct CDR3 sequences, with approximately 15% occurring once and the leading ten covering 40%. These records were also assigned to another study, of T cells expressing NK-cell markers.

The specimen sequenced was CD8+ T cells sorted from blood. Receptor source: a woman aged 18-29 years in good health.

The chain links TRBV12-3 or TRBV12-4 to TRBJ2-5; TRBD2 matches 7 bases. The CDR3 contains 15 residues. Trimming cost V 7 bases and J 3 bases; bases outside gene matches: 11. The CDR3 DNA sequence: TGTGCCAGCAATTGGGGGGGGAGAGGAGAAGAGACCCAGTACTTC. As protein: CASNWGGRGEETQYF.

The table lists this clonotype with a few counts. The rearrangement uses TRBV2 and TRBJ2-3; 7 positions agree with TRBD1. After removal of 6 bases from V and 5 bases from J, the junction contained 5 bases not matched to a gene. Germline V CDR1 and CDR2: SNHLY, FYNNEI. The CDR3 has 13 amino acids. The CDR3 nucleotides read TGTGCCAGCAGCTCAACAGGGGTAGATACGCAGTATTTT. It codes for CASSSTGVDTQYF.

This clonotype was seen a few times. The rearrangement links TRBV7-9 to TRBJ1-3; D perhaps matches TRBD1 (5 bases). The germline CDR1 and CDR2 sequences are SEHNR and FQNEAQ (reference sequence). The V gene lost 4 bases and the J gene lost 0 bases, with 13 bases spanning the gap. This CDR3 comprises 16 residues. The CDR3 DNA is TGTGCCAGCAGCTCCGGGGCTCGCAACTCTGGAAACACCATATATTTT. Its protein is CASSSGARNSGNTIYF. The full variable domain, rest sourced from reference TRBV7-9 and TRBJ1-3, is DTGVSQNPRHKITKRGQNVTFRCDPISEHNRLYWYRQTLGQGPEFLTYFQNEAQLEKSRLLSDRFSAERPKGSFSTLEIQRTEQGDSAMYLCASSSGARNSGNTIYFGEGSWLTVV.

The CDR3 reads CASSLTQLAGGTDTQYF. CDR3 coding DNA: TGTGCCAGCAGCTTAACCCAACTAGCGGGGGGCACAGATACGCAGTATTTT. The chain links TRBV7-2 to TRBJ2-3; TRBD2 matches 11 bases. CDR1 SGHTA and CDR2 FQGNSA come from the germline V gene. Trimming took 2 bases from V and 1 from J; bases not matched to a gene: 5. There are 17 residues in the CDR3.

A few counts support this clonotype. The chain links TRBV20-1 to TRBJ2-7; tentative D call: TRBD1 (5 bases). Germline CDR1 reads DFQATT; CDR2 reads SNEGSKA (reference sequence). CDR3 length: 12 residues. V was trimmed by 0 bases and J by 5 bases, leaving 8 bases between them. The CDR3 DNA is TGCAGTGCTAGAGATGGGGCAGACGAGCAGTACTTC. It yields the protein CSARDGADEQYF.

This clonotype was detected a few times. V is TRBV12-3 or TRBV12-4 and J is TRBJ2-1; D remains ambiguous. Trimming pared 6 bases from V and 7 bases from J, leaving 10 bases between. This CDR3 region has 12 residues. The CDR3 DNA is TGTGCCAGCAGGCATACGGTTAATGAGCAGTTCTTC. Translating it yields CASRHTVNEQFF.

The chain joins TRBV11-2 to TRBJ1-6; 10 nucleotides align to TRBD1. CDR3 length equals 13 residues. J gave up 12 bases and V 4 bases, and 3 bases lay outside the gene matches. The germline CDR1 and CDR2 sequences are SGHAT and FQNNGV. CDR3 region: CASSSGQGGPLHF. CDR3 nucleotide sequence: TGTGCCAGCAGCTCCGGACAGGGGGGACCCCTCCACTTT.

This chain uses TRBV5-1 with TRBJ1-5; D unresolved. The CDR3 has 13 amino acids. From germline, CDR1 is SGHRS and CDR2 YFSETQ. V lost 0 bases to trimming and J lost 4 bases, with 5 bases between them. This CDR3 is CASSLGWNQPQHF. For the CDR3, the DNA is TGCGCCAGCAGCTTGGGGTGGAATCAGCCCCAGCATTTT.

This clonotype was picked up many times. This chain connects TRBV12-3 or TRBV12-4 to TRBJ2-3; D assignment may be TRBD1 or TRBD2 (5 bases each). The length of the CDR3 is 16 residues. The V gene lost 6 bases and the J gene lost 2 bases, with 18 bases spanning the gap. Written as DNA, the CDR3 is TGTGCCAGCAGGAAAGCCGGGACGTCTTACACAGATACGCAGTATTTT. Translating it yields CASRKAGTSYTDTQYF.

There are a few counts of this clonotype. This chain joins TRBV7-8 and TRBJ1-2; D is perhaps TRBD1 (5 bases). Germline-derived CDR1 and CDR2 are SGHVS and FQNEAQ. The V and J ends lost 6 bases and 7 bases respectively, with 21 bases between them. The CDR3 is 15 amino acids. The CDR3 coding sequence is TGTGCCAGCAGATCATTCGACGAGGGGTCGGCTGGCTACACCTTC. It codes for CASRSFDEGSAGYTF. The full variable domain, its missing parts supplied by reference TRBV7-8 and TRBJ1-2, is GAGVSQSPRYKVAKRGQDVALRCDPISGHVSLFWYQQALGQGPEFLTYFQNEAQLDKSGLPSDRFFAERPEGSVSTLKIQRTQQEDSAVYLCASRSFDEGSAGYTFGSGTRLTVV.

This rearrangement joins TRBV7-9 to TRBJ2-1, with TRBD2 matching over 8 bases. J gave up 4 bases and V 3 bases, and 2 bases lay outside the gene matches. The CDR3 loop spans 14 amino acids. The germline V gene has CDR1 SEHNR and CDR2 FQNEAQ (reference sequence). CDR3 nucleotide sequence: TGTGCCAGCAGCTTGTCTAGCGGGTACAATGAGCAGTTCTTC. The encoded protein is CASSLSSGYNEQFF.

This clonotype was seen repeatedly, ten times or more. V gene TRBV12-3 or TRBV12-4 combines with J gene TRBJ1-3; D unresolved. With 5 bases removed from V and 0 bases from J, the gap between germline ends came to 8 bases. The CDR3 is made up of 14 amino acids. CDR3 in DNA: TGTGCCAGCAGTCCGGGGAGCTCTGGAAACACCATATATTTT. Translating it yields CASSPGSSGNTIYF.

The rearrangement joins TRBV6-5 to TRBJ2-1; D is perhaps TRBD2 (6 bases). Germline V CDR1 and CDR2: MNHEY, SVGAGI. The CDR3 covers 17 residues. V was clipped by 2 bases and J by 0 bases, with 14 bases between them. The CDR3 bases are TGTGCCAGCAGTTACCCATCGGTCGGGAGCTCCTACAATGAGCAGTTCTTC. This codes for CASSYPSVGSSYNEQFF.

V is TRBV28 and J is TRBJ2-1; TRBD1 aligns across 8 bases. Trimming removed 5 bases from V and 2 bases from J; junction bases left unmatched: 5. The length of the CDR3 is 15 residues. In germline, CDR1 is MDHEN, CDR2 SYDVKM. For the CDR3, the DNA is TGTGCCAGCAGTCGGACAGGGCGAGCCTACAATGAGCAGTTCTTC. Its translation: CASSRTGRAYNEQFF.

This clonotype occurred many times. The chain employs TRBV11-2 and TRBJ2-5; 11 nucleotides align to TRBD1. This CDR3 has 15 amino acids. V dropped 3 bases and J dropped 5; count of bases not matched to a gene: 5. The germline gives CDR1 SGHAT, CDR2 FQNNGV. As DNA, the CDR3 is TGTGCCAGCAGCTTCGGACAGGGGGCCAGGGAGACCCAGTACTTC. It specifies CASSFGQGARETQYF.

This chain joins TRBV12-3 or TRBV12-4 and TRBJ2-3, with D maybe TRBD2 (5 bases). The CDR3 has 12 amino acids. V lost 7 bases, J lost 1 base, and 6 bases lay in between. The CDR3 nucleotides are TGTGCCAGCAAGGAGGGCACAGATACGCAGTATTTT. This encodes CASKEGTDTQYF.

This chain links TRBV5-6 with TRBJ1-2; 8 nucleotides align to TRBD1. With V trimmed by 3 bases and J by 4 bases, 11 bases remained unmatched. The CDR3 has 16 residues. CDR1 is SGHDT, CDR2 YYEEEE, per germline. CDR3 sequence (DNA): TGTGCCAGCAGCTCCGGACAGGGTTCACTCGTCTATGGCTACACCTTC. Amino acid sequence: CASSSGQGSLVYGYTF.

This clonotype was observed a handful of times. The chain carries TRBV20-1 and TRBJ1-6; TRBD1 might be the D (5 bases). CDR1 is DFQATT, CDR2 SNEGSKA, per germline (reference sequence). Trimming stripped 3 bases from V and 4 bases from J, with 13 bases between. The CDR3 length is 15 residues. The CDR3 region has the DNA TGCAGTGCTAGCCAGGTGGAGGGGTATAATTCACCCCTCCACTTT. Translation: CSASQVEGYNSPLHF.

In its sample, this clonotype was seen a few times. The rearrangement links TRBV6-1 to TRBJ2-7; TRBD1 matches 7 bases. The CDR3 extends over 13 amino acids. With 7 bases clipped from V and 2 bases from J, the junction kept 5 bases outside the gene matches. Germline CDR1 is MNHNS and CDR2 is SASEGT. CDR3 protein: CASIGDSPYEQYF. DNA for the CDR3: TGTGCCAGCATTGGGGACAGCCCCTACGAGCAGTACTTC.

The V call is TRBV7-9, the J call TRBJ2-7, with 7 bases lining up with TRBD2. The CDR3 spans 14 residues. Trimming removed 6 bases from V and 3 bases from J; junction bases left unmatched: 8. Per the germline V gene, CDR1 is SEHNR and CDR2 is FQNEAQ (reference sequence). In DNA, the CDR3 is TGTGCCAGCAGGGGGGGGACCGACTACTACGAGCAGTACTTC. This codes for CASRGGTDYYEQYF.

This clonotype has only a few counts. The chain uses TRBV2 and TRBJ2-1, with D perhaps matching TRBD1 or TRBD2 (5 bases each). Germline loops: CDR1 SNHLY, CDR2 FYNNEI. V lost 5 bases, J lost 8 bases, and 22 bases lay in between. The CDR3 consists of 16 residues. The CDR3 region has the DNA TGTGCCAGCAGTCGGGGACCAGAGACCCTACAATATGAGCAGTTCTTC. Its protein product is CASSRGPETLQYEQFF.

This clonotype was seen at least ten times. The CDR3 DNA follows: TGTGCCAGCAGTTACTCCGCCGACAGCTCCTACGAGCAGTACTTC. Translating it yields CASSYSADSSYEQYF. The genes are TRBV6-5 and TRBJ2-7; tentative D call: TRBD1 (5 bases). Trimming removed 0 bases from V and 0 bases from J, with 9 bases in between. Germline V gene sequence: CDR1 MNHEY, CDR2 SVGAGI. This CDR3 spans 15 amino acids.

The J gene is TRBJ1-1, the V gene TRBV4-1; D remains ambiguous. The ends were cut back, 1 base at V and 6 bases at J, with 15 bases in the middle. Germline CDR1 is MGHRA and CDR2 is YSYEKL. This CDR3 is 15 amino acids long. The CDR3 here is CASSQGPDPAAEAFF. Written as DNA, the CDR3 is TGCGCCAGCAGCCAAGGGCCCGACCCGGCGGCTGAAGCTTTCTTT.

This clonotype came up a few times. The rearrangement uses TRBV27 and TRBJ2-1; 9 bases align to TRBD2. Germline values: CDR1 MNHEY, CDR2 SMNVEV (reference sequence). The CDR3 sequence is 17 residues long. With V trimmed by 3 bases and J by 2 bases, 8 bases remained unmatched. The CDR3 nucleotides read TGTGCCAGCAGTTTTAGGGGCGGGGGGGGAGCCTACAATGAGCAGTTCTTC. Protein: CASSFRGGGGAYNEQFF.